A selection of T cell receptor beta chains follows, all from one sample in a study of spatial heterogeneity in lung cancer. TCRdb fed the 5' RACE reads into MiXCR, producing one record per CDR3 protein. The sample contains roughly 10,000 distinct CDR3 sequences, 5.5% to 7% of which appear only once. This specimen consisted of PBMCs, obtained at surgery. These receptors came from a male donor with early-stage non-small cell lung cancer. CDR3s include the opening cysteine and the closing phenylalanine or tryptophan. D genes are given only for firm matches. Clone size is not always given. Where it is, it says once, few, many or a class for expanded clones.

clone_size	j_call	v_call	d_call	cdr3_nt	cdr3_aa
many	TRBJ1-6	TRBV3-1	TRBD1	TGTGCCAGCAGCCTGACAGGGACGGATTCACCCCTCCACTTT	CASSLTGTDSPLHF
many	TRBJ2-3	TRBV11-2	NA	TGTGCCAGCAGCTTCGCCGGACTGTATTTT	CASSFAGLYF
NA	TRBJ2-2	TRBV5-4	TRBD1	TGTGCCAGCAGCCGGACAGGGGGCCACACCGGGGAGCTGTTTTTT	CASSRTGGHTGELFF
medium-sized	TRBJ2-3	TRBV6-2/TRBV6-3	NA	TGTGCCAGCAGTTACTCCGCCTTCAACTCAGATACGCAGTATTTT	CASSYSAFNSDTQYF
few	TRBJ2-5	TRBV2	TRBD1	TGTGCCAGCAGTGGGGACAGGGGTGAGACCCAGTACTTC	CASSGDRGETQYF
medium-sized	TRBJ2-7	TRBV27	NA	TGTGCCAGCAGTTTAAGGATACGTCGTGACGAGCAGTACTTC	CASSLRIRRDEQYF
NA	TRBJ1-2	TRBV4-2	NA	TGTGCCAGCAGCCAAGACGACTATGGCTACACCTTC	CASSQDDYGYTF
medium-sized	TRBJ2-7	TRBV28	TRBD2	TGTGCCAGCAGTTCTCCATCTAGCGGGGGGAACCAGCAGTACTTC	CASSSPSSGGNQQYF
few	TRBJ1-6	TRBV5-1	TRBD1	TGCGCCAGCAGCTTGGATTCAGGGGGCGCGACACCCCTCCACTTT	CASSLDSGGATPLHF
many	TRBJ2-1	TRBV11-2	NA	TGTGCCAGCAGCTTAGGATATGAAAACAATGAGCAGTTCTTC	CASSLGYENNEQFF
NA	TRBJ2-2	TRBV7-3	NA	TGTGCCAGCAGCTTAAGTTGGGAGAGGGTCGCGAACACCGGGGAGCTGTTTTTT	CASSLSWERVANTGELFF
few	TRBJ2-5	TRBV27	NA	TGTGCCAGCAGTTTTGAGGCAGTCTCACCAGGGACCCAGTACTTC	CASSFEAVSPGTQYF
many	TRBJ1-1	TRBV6-2/TRBV6-3	NA	TGTGCCAGCACTGAGAGGGCCAATGAAGCTTTCTTT	CASTERANEAFF
medium-sized	TRBJ2-3	TRBV5-6	TRBD2	TGTGCCAGCAGCTTCCCAGCGGGGGGGCTAGGTACGCAGTATTTT	CASSFPAGGLGTQYF
many	TRBJ2-1	TRBV2	TRBD2	TGTGCCAGCAGTGCTAGCCCCGGGACTAGCGGGACTCGGCAGTTCTTC	CASSASPGTSGTRQFF
few	TRBJ2-7	TRBV5-1	NA	TGCGCCAGCAGTCCGACGGGGACCTACGAGCAGTACTTC	CASSPTGTYEQYF
many	TRBJ2-7	TRBV7-2	NA	TGTGCCAGCAGCTTAGAGGGGGCTAGCGGCTCCTACGAGCAGTACTTC	CASSLEGASGSYEQYF
many	TRBJ2-3	TRBV30	TRBD1	TGTGGACAGGGGAACACAGATACGCAGTATTTT	CGQGNTDTQYF
many	TRBJ2-1	TRBV28	NA	TGTGCCAGCAGTTTATGGTCGCATAGATGGGAGTTCTTC	CASSLWSHRWEFF
NA	TRBJ1-1	TRBV28	TRBD1	TGTGCCAGCAGTTTGCCAGGGGGGTCATACACTGAAGCTTTCTTT	CASSLPGGSYTEAFF
many	TRBJ2-7	TRBV7-8	TRBD1	TGTGCCAGCAGCGCCCGGGACAGGGCTCGGGAGCAGTACTTC	CASSARDRAREQYF
NA	TRBJ1-2	TRBV18	NA	TGTGCCAGCTCACCTCGGCAGGGAAATGGCTACACCTTC	CASSPRQGNGYTF
many	TRBJ1-2	TRBV28	NA	TGTGCCAGCGGCCGCGACACTAACTATGGCTACGCCTTC	CASGRDTNYGYAF
medium-sized	TRBJ2-5	TRBV4-1	TRBD2	TGCGCCAGCAGCCAAGAGGGTGGCGGGAGGGCCCGAGGGACCCAGTACTTC	CASSQEGGGRARGTQYF
medium-sized	TRBJ2-5	TRBV7-9	NA	TGTGCCAGCAGCTTTGGTCCCCAAGAGACCCAGTACTTC	CASSFGPQETQYF
NA	TRBJ2-1	TRBV2	NA	TGTGCCAGCAGTGAACAGGGTGGCGGTGAGCAGTTCTTC	CASSEQGGGEQFF
medium-sized	TRBJ2-7	TRBV28	NA	TGTGCCAGCAGTTTGGCAGGGGGGGCCTACGAGCAGTACTTC	CASSLAGGAYEQYF
many	TRBJ2-1	TRBV6-2/TRBV6-3	TRBD1	TGTGCCAGCACCTCAGGGGGCATTTTCGGCGACAATGAGCAGTTCTTC	CASTSGGIFGDNEQFF
many	TRBJ1-5	TRBV2	NA	TGTGCCAGCAGTGAAGCGGGGGCCAGCAATCAGCCCCAGCATTTT	CASSEAGASNQPQHF
many	TRBJ2-2	TRBV18	NA	TGTGCCAGCTCACCCCGGCAGCGGCGCGGCACCGGGGAGCTGTTTTTT	CASSPRQRRGTGELFF
many	TRBJ2-5	TRBV14	NA	TGTGCCAGCAGCCAAAACGGGGGGCCGGGGGAGACCCAGTACTTC	CASSQNGGPGETQYF
many	TRBJ2-7	TRBV6-6	NA	TGTGCCAGCCAGGGGAGTTACGAGCAGTACTTC	CASQGSYEQYF
NA	TRBJ2-1	TRBV7-8	NA	TGTGCCAGCAGCCTGAGGGGGACGAACAAAGGGCAGTTCTTC	CASSLRGTNKGQFF
many	TRBJ2-5	TRBV10-2	TRBD2	TGCGCCACGTCCGAACTCAGCGGGGCCCGGGGGACCCAGTACTTC	CATSELSGARGTQYF
many	TRBJ1-1	TRBV19	NA	TGTGCCAGTAGTATCCGGGGACGGATGAACACTGAAGCTTTCTTT	CASSIRGRMNTEAFF
medium-sized	TRBJ2-7	TRBV27	NA	TGTGCCAGCAGTTTATCATCACCCGCGACAGCCCTATACGAGCAGTACTTC	CASSLSSPATALYEQYF
medium-sized	TRBJ2-7	TRBV27	TRBD2	TGTGCCAGCAGACCGAGCGGGGCGTTCTCCTACGAGCAGTACTTC	CASRPSGAFSYEQYF
NA	TRBJ1-6	TRBV27	NA	TGTGCCAGCAGACAAAGGACGACCCGGATAGATTCACCCCTCCACTTT	CASRQRTTRIDSPLHF
many	TRBJ2-3	TRBV28	NA	TGTGCCAGCAGGGGCGGGGACAGCACAGATACGCAGTATTTT	CASRGGDSTDTQYF
many	TRBJ2-7	TRBV5-1	NA	TGCGCCAGCAGCTTCGGGACATTTTACTACGAGCAGTACTTC	CASSFGTFYYEQYF
few	TRBJ2-7	TRBV11-2	TRBD1	TGTGCCAGCAGCTCCCGGACAGGAGTTGAGTACTTC	CASSSRTGVEYF
few	TRBJ1-1	TRBV7-9	NA	TGTGCCAGCAGCTTAAAGTCAGGGGCCACTGAAGCTTTCTTT	CASSLKSGATEAFF
many	TRBJ1-4	TRBV20-1	NA	TGCAGTGCTAGAGACAGGAGAGAAAAACTGTTTTTT	CSARDRREKLFF
many	TRBJ2-7	TRBV20-1	NA	TGCAGTGCTGTACGGCCGGGACTTCTCGCCGAGCAGTACTTC	CSAVRPGLLAEQYF
NA	TRBJ2-3	TRBV6-2/TRBV6-3	NA	TGTGCCAGCAGTTCCCCCAGCGACACAGATACGCAGTATTTT	CASSSPSDTDTQYF
medium-sized	TRBJ2-1	TRBV23-1	NA	TGCGCCAGCAGTCAATCGTGGGGGGATGAGCAGTTCTTC	CASSQSWGDEQFF
many	TRBJ1-1	TRBV7-9	TRBD1	TGTGCCAGCAGCAGAAGGGACAGGGAAAACACTGAAGCTTTCTTT	CASSRRDRENTEAFF
medium-sized	TRBJ1-1	TRBV2	NA	TGTGCCAGCAGTGGACCAGGAGGTGGGGGCACTGAAGCTTTCTTT	CASSGPGGGGTEAFF
many	TRBJ2-4	TRBV20-1	NA	TGCAGTGCTTCCGGGACGGCAGCCTTAGCCAAAAACATTCAGTACTTC	CSASGTAALAKNIQYF
many	TRBJ1-2	TRBV5-1	NA	TGCGCCAGCAGCTTGAGGCAGGACTATGGCTACACCTTC	CASSLRQDYGYTF
medium-sized	TRBJ2-4	TRBV29-1	NA	TGCAGCGTACTAGTCAGGGATCTTAAAAAAAACATTCAGTACTTC	CSVLVRDLKKNIQYF
many	TRBJ2-4	TRBV2	NA	TGTGCCAGCAGTGAGTGGTTCGCCGAAAACATTCAGTACTTC	CASSEWFAENIQYF
few	TRBJ2-3	TRBV5-1	NA	TGCGCCAGCAGCTATTCGGGAGATACGCAGTATTTT	CASSYSGDTQYF
few	TRBJ1-1	TRBV28	NA	TGTGCCAGCGAGGCGACCGGCACTGAAGCTTTCTTT	CASEATGTEAFF
many	TRBJ2-5	TRBV12-3/TRBV12-4	NA	TGTGCCAGCACTTGGGGGCGCGGGGGGACCCAGTACTTC	CASTWGRGGTQYF
medium-sized	TRBJ2-6	TRBV5-5	NA	TGTGCCAGTCAGAGAAACTCTGGGGCCAACGTCCTGACTTTC	CASQRNSGANVLTF
few	TRBJ2-1	TRBV27	NA	TGTGCCAGCAGAGTCTCCGGAAGCTTCAATGAGCAGTTCTTC	CASRVSGSFNEQFF